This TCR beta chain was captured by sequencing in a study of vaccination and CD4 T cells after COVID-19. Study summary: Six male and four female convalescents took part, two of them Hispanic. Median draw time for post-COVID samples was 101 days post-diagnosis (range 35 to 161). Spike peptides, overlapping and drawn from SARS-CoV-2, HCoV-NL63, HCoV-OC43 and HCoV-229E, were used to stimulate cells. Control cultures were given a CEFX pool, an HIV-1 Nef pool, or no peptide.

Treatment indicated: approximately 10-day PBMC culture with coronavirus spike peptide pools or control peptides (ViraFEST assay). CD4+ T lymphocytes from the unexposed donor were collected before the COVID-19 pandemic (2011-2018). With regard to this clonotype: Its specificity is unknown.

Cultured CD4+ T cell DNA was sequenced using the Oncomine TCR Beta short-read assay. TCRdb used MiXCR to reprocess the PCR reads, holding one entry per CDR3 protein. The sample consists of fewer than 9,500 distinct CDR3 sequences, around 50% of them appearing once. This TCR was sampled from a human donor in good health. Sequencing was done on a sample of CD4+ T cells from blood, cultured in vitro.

In DNA form, the CDR3 reads TGTGCCAGCATGGGGTCCCGATCCTACGAGCAGTACTTC. This translates into CASMGSRSYEQYF. The chain uses TRBV12-3 or TRBV12-4 and TRBJ2-7; D remains unclear. This CDR3 contains 13 residues. V was shortened by 7 bases and J by 1 base, with 11 bases between the two germline ends.